These 7 T cell receptor beta chains came from one sample sequenced in a study of identical twins. Each CDR3 protein gets one entry after TCRdb re-called the 5' RACE reads with MiXCR. The profile covers hundreds of thousands of distinct CDR3 sequences, with over 9% appearing a single time and about 7% taken by the ten largest. The same specimen was also included in a second study, on yellow fever vaccine responses in identical twins.

The sample taken for sequencing was CD8+ T cells sorted from blood. These receptors all come from a woman between 18 and 29 years old in good health.

This chain joins TRBV12-3 or TRBV12-4 and TRBJ1-3; possibly TRBD1 for D (5 bases). The CDR3 contains 15 residues. The V gene lost 4 bases and the J gene lost 0 bases, with 10 bases spanning the gap. The CDR3 protein is CASSWGLSSGNTIYF. The CDR3 region has the DNA TGTGCCAGCAGTTGGGGACTCAGCTCTGGAAACACCATATATTTT.

V is TRBV29-1 and J is TRBJ1-2; D may be TRBD1 (6 bases). This CDR3 has 14 residues. Germline CDR1 SQVTM, CDR2 ANQGSEA. V lost 1 base to trimming and J lost 4 bases, with 13 bases between them. The CDR3 region is CSVEVDSAFYGYTF. DNA for the CDR3: TGCAGCGTTGAAGTGGACAGCGCCTTCTATGGCTACACCTTC.

This clonotype has just a few counts. The rearrangement uses TRBV5-6 and TRBJ1-1, with D maybe TRBD1 (5 bases). The CDR3 sequence is 17 residues long. V was clipped by 3 bases and J by 2 bases, with 20 bases between them. Germline V gene data show CDR1 as SGHDT and CDR2 as YYEEEE. CDR3 protein: CASSWFPRQPINTEAFF. The CDR3 nucleotides read TGTGCCAGCAGCTGGTTTCCCAGACAGCCGATCAACACTGAAGCTTTCTTT. Full variable domain (missing parts from reference TRBV5-6 and TRBJ1-1): DAGVTQSPTHLIKTRGQQVTLRCSPKSGHDTVSWYQQALGQGPQFIFQYYEEEERQRGNFPDRFSGHQFPNYSSELNVNALLLGDSALYLCASSWFPRQPINTEAFFGQGTRLTVV.

This clonotype has a count of ten or more. The chain carries TRBV29-1 and TRBJ2-1, with a weak D call TRBD2 (5 bases). The V gene lost 6 bases and the J gene lost 8 bases, with 8 bases spanning the gap. CDR1 and CDR2 from the germline V gene are SQVTM and ANQGSEA. The CDR3 runs 10 residues. The CDR3 loop is CSVGVDEQFF. The DNA of the CDR3 is TGCAGCGTGGGAGTGGATGAGCAGTTCTTC.

This clonotype was picked up a small number of times. The gene calls are TRBV28 and TRBJ2-7; 8 bases agree with TRBD1. The CDR3 length is 13 residues. After removal of 8 bases from V and 5 bases from J, the junction contained 8 bases not matched to a gene. The germline V gene has CDR1 MDHEN and CDR2 SYDVKM. The CDR3, as DNA: TGTGCCAGCGGACACCAACAGGGGGACGAGCAGTACTTC. This translates into CASGHQQGDEQYF.

This clonotype occurred a few times. The genes are TRBV27 and TRBJ2-5, with D possibly called TRBD1 or TRBD2 (5 bases each). V was clipped by 6 bases and J by 5 bases, with 22 bases between them. This CDR3 is built from 16 residues. Germline V gene sequence: CDR1 MNHEY, CDR2 SMNVEV (reference sequence). CDR3 nucleotides: TGTGCCAGCAGGGAATGGGGGTATGGAGTGGAGGAGACCCAGTACTTC. Amino acid sequence: CASREWGYGVEETQYF.

This sequence joins TRBV12-5 and TRBJ2-1; tentative D call: TRBD1 (6 bases). Trimming pared 7 bases from V and 5 bases from J, leaving 21 bases between. There are 16 residues in the CDR3. CDR1 and CDR2 from the germline V gene are LGHNT and FRNRAP. The CDR3 bases are TGTGCTAGTGCCTCCGACCGGGTAGGGACACACAATGAGCAGTTCTTC. Translation gives CASASDRVGTHNEQFF.